This T cell receptor (beta chain) comes out of a study of T cell responses to AZD1222 COVID-19 vaccine. As concerns this clone: Its matching antigen is unknown.

Study results and caveats: In a largely white British group with more females than males, clonal diversity was possibly underestimated.

The germline V gene has CDR1 LGHDT and CDR2 YNNKEL (reference sequence). The CDR3 runs 13 residues. V lost 1 base and J 1 base, leaving 5 bases between the germline ends. The method was immunoSEQ multiplex PCR; TCRdb's version includes in-frame clones alone and lacks a portion of them. The sample has about 140,000 clones, 89% seen once. Source: peripheral blood, taken on day 0 of AZD1222 vaccination. The chain has TRBV3-1 (or the pseudogene TRBV3-2) and TRBJ2-7, with unresolved D. This clonotype was sampled from an adult in good health. For the CDR3, the DNA is TGTGCCAGCAGCCAAGCAGGATCCTACGAGCAGTACTTC. It translates to CASSQAGSYEQYF.